This T cell receptor beta chain came from a study of blood T cell repertoires in COVID-19. Whole-study context: Specimens from acute and convalescent COVID-19 originated in the United States, Italy and Spain. Sources were T cells, B-cell-depleted T cells, or PBMCs; the material itself was cDNA or gDNA.

Per the study methods: Counts of nucleated cells, estimated from reference gene primer amplification, were obtained. Sequenced by immunoSEQ multiplex PCR; TCRdb stores in-frame clones only, minus some. D and trimming were read from the DNA, whereas the V and J calls and clone size are those reported in that table. This sample has about 98,000 clones; around nine tenths occur once, and the top ten carry under 3%. The sample consisted of peripheral blood. This clonotype was sampled from a man aged 50 to 59 with active or convalescent COVID-19.

CDR3 in DNA: TGTGCCAGCAGTGTAGGGCAGGGAGGTCAGCCCCAGCATTTT. Amino acid sequence: CASSVGQGGQPQHF. The chain carries TRBV2 and TRBJ1-5, with a weak D call TRBD1 (5 bases). The V end lost 4 bases, the J end lost 6 bases, and 13 bases lay between the germline ends. CDR1 is SNHLY and CDR2 is FYNNEI in the germline V gene. This CDR3 has 14 amino acids.